These 12 T cell receptor beta chains were all obtained from the same sample, sequenced in a study of T cell repertoires in cytomegalovirus infection. TCRdb reprocessed the reads via MiXCR and lists one record per CDR3 protein. The repertoire has 55,000 to 70,000 distinct CDR3 sequences, 22% of them found once; the top ten carry roughly 80%. Their specific antigens are unknown. The sample was PBMCs, sequenced either directly or after in vitro stimulation (not recorded which). These receptors all stem from a human donor in good health (CMV status not recorded). Some clones in this sample may be carry-over from other donors' samples.

For this clonotype: The junction shows a germline mismatch at one end, possibly a read error. This chain joins TRBV7-6 and TRBJ1-4; D not certain. Germline values: CDR1 SGHVS, CDR2 FNYEAQ. The CDR3 is 13 residues long. The CDR3 sequence: CANSLVHNEKLFF. CDR3 DNA sequence: TGTGCCAACAGCTTAGTACATAATGAAAAACTGTTTTTT.

The rearrangement links TRBV12-3 or TRBV12-4 to TRBJ2-5; 9 nucleotides agree with TRBD2. The CDR3 covers 16 residues. The V segment lost 3 bases and the J segment 4 bases; nucleotides outside the gene matches: 9. As DNA, the CDR3 is TGTGCCAGCAGTTTCGGGGTGCGCGGGAGGGGAGAGACCCAGTACTTC. Protein product: CASSFGVRGRGETQYF.

This clonotype was counted only a few times. The genes are TRBV28 and TRBJ2-1; 8 nucleotides align to TRBD2. With V trimmed by 8 bases and J by 3 bases, 9 bases remained unmatched. Germline V gene data show CDR1 as MDHEN and CDR2 as SYDVKM. The CDR3 consists of 15 residues. The CDR3 protein is CASGEPGLVYNEQFF. DNA for the CDR3: TGTGCCAGCGGAGAACCGGGACTAGTCTACAATGAGCAGTTCTTC. Filled out from reference TRBV28 and TRBJ2-1, the complete variable domain reads DVKVTQSSRYLVKRTGEKVFLECVQDMDHENMFWYRQDPGLGLRLIYFSYDVKMKEKGDIPEGYSVSREKKERFSLILESASTNQTSMYLCASGEPGLVYNEQFFGPGTRLTVL.

The chain combines TRBV20-1 with TRBJ2-7; no clear D. The V end lost 0 bases, the J end lost 2 bases, and 14 bases lay between the germline ends. Germline V gives CDR1 DFQATT, CDR2 SNEGSKA (reference sequence). The CDR3 runs 15 residues. The CDR3 protein is CSARDPRVNPYEQYV. The CDR3 region has the DNA TGCAGTGCTAGAGATCCGAGAGTTAATCCCTACGAGCAGTACGTC.

This clonotype was recorded a few times. This sequence joins TRBV10-3 and TRBJ2-7, with 10 bases fitting TRBD1. Germline loops: CDR1 ENHRY, CDR2 SYGVKD. The V segment lost 6 bases and the J segment 1 base; nucleotides outside the gene matches: 21. This CDR3 region has 20 residues. CDR3 region: CAISELAGQGPRKRSYEQYF. The CDR3 bases are TGTGCCATCAGCGAACTGGCGGGACAGGGGCCCCGAAAGAGATCCTACGAGCAGTACTTC.

This clonotype turned up a few times. The chain combines TRBV27 with TRBJ2-3; D gene unclear. The ends were cut back, 5 bases at V and 4 bases at J, with 13 bases in the middle. This CDR3 has 14 residues. Germline V gives CDR1 MNHEY, CDR2 SMNVEV (reference sequence). CDR3 amino acids: CASSTGPKADTQYF. CDR3 DNA: TGTGCCAGCAGTACCGGGCCGAAGGCAGATACGCAGTATTTT.

This clonotype was recorded at least ten times. V usage is TRBV7-3 and J usage is TRBJ2-7; D remains unclear. V lost 4 bases and J lost 1, with 14 bases in between. The CDR3 contains 15 residues. Per germline, CDR1 SGHTA and CDR2 FQGTGA. The CDR3 loop is CASSSGPKESYEQYF. Here the CDR3 DNA reads TGTGCCAGCAGCTCCGGCCCCAAAGAATCCTACGAGCAGTACTTC.

The chain combines TRBV7-2 with TRBJ2-1, with 16 nucleotides matching TRBD2. The CDR3 totals 17 residues. J gave up 10 bases and V 2 bases, and 8 bases lay outside the gene matches. Germline CDR1 reads SGHTA; CDR2 reads FQGNSA. CDR3 protein: CASSLSSGLAGGKEQFF. CDR3 DNA sequence: TGTGCCAGCAGCTTATCATCGGGACTAGCGGGAGGGAAAGAGCAGTTCTTC.

This clonotype was counted at least ten times. The chain links TRBV7-2 to TRBJ2-1; 7 positions agree with TRBD2. The CDR3 consists of 19 residues. V lost 4 bases, J lost 3 bases, and 18 bases stayed unmatched. Germline values: CDR1 SGHTA, CDR2 FQGNSA. This CDR3 is CASSSTNPTSDRFYNEQFF. The CDR3 DNA reads as TGTGCCAGCAGCTCGACTAATCCAACTAGCGACCGATTCTACAATGAGCAGTTCTTC. The whole variable domain, remainder taken from reference TRBV7-2 and TRBJ2-1, is GAGVSQSPSNKVTEKGKDVELRCDPISGHTALYWYRQSLGQGLEFLIYFQGNSAPDKSGLPSDRFSAERTGGSVSTLTIQRTQQEDSAVYLCASSSTNPTSDRFYNEQFFGPGTRLTVL.

V gene TRBV3-1 combines with J gene TRBJ2-5; unclear D gene. From germline, CDR1 is LGHDT and CDR2 YNNKEL (reference sequence). This CDR3 is 14 amino acids long. V was shortened by 6 bases and J by 7 bases, with 18 bases between the two germline ends. The CDR3 DNA reads TGTGCCAGCAGTAACCCTCGCGCCTGGGGGACCCAGTACTTC. It codes for CASSNPRAWGTQYF.

This clonotype has at least ten counts. The chain uses TRBV7-9 and TRBJ1-1; D call uncertain. Looked up from germline, CDR1 is SEHNR and CDR2 is FQNEAQ (reference sequence). V was pared by 1 base and J by 10 bases, with 13 bases between. The CDR3 consists of 13 residues. The CDR3 here is CASSLEEAGVAFF. The CDR3 region has the DNA TGTGCCAGCAGCTTAGAGGAGGCCGGGGTAGCTTTCTTT.

The chain recombines TRBV7-2 with TRBJ2-1, with 15 bases identical to TRBD2. CDR3 size: 15 residues. With V trimmed by 6 bases and J by 7 bases, 4 bases remained unmatched. Germline CDR1 SGHTA, CDR2 FQGNSA. As DNA, the CDR3 is TGTGCCAGCAGTCGGACTAGCGGGAGGGTAAATGAGCAGTTCTTC. Protein sequence: CASSRTSGRVNEQFF.